Below, 32 T cell receptor beta chains from the same sample are listed, as sequenced in a study of post-analysis software for immune sequencing data. Their antigens remain unidentified. Presence of unique molecular identifiers characterized the TCR beta cDNA libraries. TCRdb independently ran MiXCR on the PCR reads; one entry per CDR3 protein. The table includes 750,000 to 900,000 distinct CDR3 sequences, 46% detected once. Points from the study as a whole: TRBV5-6, TRBV5-1 and TRBV20-1 were among roughly five TRBV segments more frequent in patients than controls.

The source material was blood. These receptors were obtained from a girl between 10 and 17 years old with multiple sclerosis.

About this clonotype itself: At one end the junction does not follow the germline gene, possibly because of a read error. The J gene is TRBJ2-3, the V gene TRBV15; D possibly corresponds to TRBD1 (5 bases). Germline CDR1 is LNHNV and CDR2 is YYDKDF (reference sequence). CDR3 length: 15 residues. The CDR3 loop reads CATSRGSGRTGTQYF. CDR3 nucleotide sequence: TGTGCCACCAGCAGAGGGTCAGGGCGTACAGGTACGCAGTATTTT.

The sample holds a few counts of this clonotype. The V and J genes are TRBV4-2 and TRBJ2-5; 9 nucleotides line up with TRBD2. The CDR3 consists of 17 residues. The ends lost 3 bases at V and 2 bases at J; junction bases unmatched: 10. Germline CDR1 reads LGHNA; CDR2 reads YNFKEQ. CDR3 region: CASSQGRREGFQETQYF. The CDR3 nucleotides are TGTGCCAGCAGCCAGGGGAGGCGGGAGGGCTTTCAAGAGACCCAGTACTTC.

Only a few counts were recorded for this clonotype. The chain uses TRBV29-1 and TRBJ2-5; TRBD2 might be the D (5 bases). V lost 3 bases, J lost 3 bases, and 8 bases lay in between. Per the germline V gene, CDR1 is SQVTM and CDR2 is ANQGSEA. The CDR3 spans 12 residues. The CDR3 here is CSVEEAEETQYF. The CDR3 DNA is TGCAGCGTTGAGGAGGCCGAAGAGACCCAGTACTTC.

This clonotype has more than one count but fewer than ten. This chain links TRBV6-6 with TRBJ1-5; no firm D call. Trimming stripped 3 bases from V and 5 bases from J, with 5 bases between. The CDR3 loop spans 12 amino acids. From germline, CDR1 is MNHNY and CDR2 SVGAGI (reference sequence). Here the CDR3 reads CASSYYDQPQHF. The CDR3 DNA reads as TGTGCCAGCAGTTATTACGATCAGCCCCAGCATTTT.

This clonotype was seen at least ten times. The rearrangement uses TRBV7-9 and TRBJ1-1; 8 positions agree with TRBD1. The V gene's germline CDR1 is SEHNR and CDR2 FQNEAQ (reference sequence). The CDR3 consists of 14 residues. The V segment lost 4 bases and the J segment 5 bases; nucleotides outside the gene matches: 6. The CDR3 protein is CASSWGQVTTEAFF. As DNA, the CDR3 is TGTGCCAGCAGCTGGGGACAGGTCACTACTGAAGCTTTCTTT.

V usage is TRBV6-5 and J usage is TRBJ2-1, with 12 positions matching TRBD2. CDR3 length: 17 residues. V shed 4 bases and J 13 bases; nucleotides not matched to a gene: 17. Germline CDR1 and CDR2: MNHEY and SVGAGI. The CDR3 region is CASSSYSTSGRGETQFF. CDR3 in DNA: TGTGCCAGCAGTTCCTACTCGACTAGCGGGAGAGGGGAGACCCAGTTCTTC.

This clonotype was observed a single time. The V gene is TRBV20-1, the J gene TRBJ2-3, with D possibly being TRBD2 (6 bases). The CDR3 runs 14 residues. The V gene lost 0 bases and the J gene lost 1 base, with 8 bases spanning the gap. Germline V lookup: CDR1 DFQATT, CDR2 SNEGSKA (reference sequence). DNA of the CDR3: TGCAGTGCTAGAGATGGGGAGGGCACAGATACGCAGTATTTT. This codes for CSARDGEGTDTQYF.

J is TRBJ2-1 and V is TRBV30; D gene uncertain. The length of the CDR3 is 13 residues. V was pared by 2 bases and J by 0 bases, with 5 bases between. Germline V gene lookup returns CDR1 GTSNPN and CDR2 SVGIG (reference sequence). The CDR3 here is CAWSFSSYNEQFF. CDR3 coding DNA: TGTGCCTGGAGTTTCAGCTCCTACAATGAGCAGTTCTTC. The full variable domain, its missing parts supplied by reference TRBV30 and TRBJ2-1, is SQTIHQWPATLVQPVGSPLSLECTVEGTSNPNLYWYRQAAGRGLQLLFYSVGIGQISSEVPQNLSASRPQDRQFILSSKKLLLSDSGFYLCAWSFSSYNEQFFGPGTRLTVL.

The V gene is TRBV5-1, the J gene TRBJ2-7; TRBD2 is a possible D gene (5 bases). The CDR3 has 15 amino acids. V gave up 0 bases and J gave up 1 base, with 11 bases separating them. CDR1 and CDR2 (germline): SGHRS, YFSETQ. The DNA of the CDR3 is TGCGCCAGCAGCTTGGCTGAGGGCCCTTCCTACGAGCAGTACTTC. Amino acid sequence: CASSLAEGPSYEQYF.

The J gene is TRBJ2-1, the V gene TRBV3-1; 10 bases line up with TRBD2. The ends lost 1 base at V and 8 bases at J; junction bases unmatched: 5. From germline, CDR1 is LGHDT and CDR2 YNNKEL (reference sequence). The CDR3 contains 15 residues. CDR3 bases: TGTGCCAGCAGCCAAGGAGCGGGAGGGTTTTATGAGCAGTTCTTC. Translated: CASSQGAGGFYEQFF.

This chain joins TRBV4-3 and TRBJ2-7; maybe TRBD1 (6 bases). Germline-derived CDR1 and CDR2 are LGHNA and YSLEER. Trimming left V 4 bases short and J 2 bases short, with 15 bases between. This CDR3 has 15 residues. CDR3 amino acids: CASSPMTGSPYEQYF. The CDR3 region has the DNA TGCGCCAGCAGCCCCATGACAGGCTCCCCCTACGAGCAGTACTTC.

The V gene is TRBV5-1, the J gene TRBJ2-7; D gene uncertain. This CDR3 contains 16 residues. The germline CDR1 and CDR2 sequences are SGHRS and YFSETQ. V was cut by 0 bases and J by 5 bases, with 18 bases left in between. The chain's CDR3 is CASSLGKVLSRNEQYF. CDR3 sequence (DNA): TGCGCCAGCAGCTTGGGGAAGGTGCTCTCACGGAACGAGCAGTACTTC.

This clonotype was seen more than once but under ten times. This chain connects TRBV15 to TRBJ2-7, with TRBD2 identical over 7 bases. V lost 1 base to trimming and J lost 5 bases; unmatched junction nucleotides: 8. From germline, CDR1 is LNHNV and CDR2 YYDKDF (reference sequence). The CDR3 totals 15 residues. For the CDR3, the DNA is TGTGCCACCAGCAGAGTCCTAGCGGACCCCAACGAGCAGTACTTC. Encoded protein: CATSRVLADPNEQYF.

V is TRBV20-1 and J is TRBJ1-4; D is possibly TRBD1 (6 bases). V was shortened by 2 bases and J by 0 bases, with 16 bases between the two germline ends. The CDR3 length is 17 residues. Per the germline V gene, CDR1 is DFQATT and CDR2 is SNEGSKA (reference sequence). The DNA of the CDR3 is TGCAGTGCTAGAAGGCGGGGACAAGGTCCAACTAATGAAAAACTGTTTTTT. It yields the protein CSARRRGQGPTNEKLFF.

This clonotype occurred a few times. This chain connects TRBV27 to TRBJ2-5, with TRBD2 matching over 11 bases. This CDR3 has 16 residues. Germline V gene lookup returns CDR1 MNHEY and CDR2 SMNVEV (reference sequence). V shed 3 bases and J 1 base; nucleotides not matched to a gene: 4. The CDR3 here is CASSLTSGTIQETQYF. The CDR3 DNA reads TGTGCCAGCAGTTTGACTAGCGGGACCATCCAAGAGACCCAGTACTTC.

The rearrangement links TRBV5-1 to TRBJ2-7, with TRBD1 as a possible D gene (5 bases). Germline V gene data show CDR1 as SGHRS and CDR2 as YFSETQ. V was pared by 2 bases and J by 0 bases, with 12 bases between. The CDR3 loop spans 15 amino acids. The CDR3 loop reads CASSFRQGTSYEQYF. The CDR3 region has the DNA TGCGCCAGCAGCTTCAGGCAGGGTACCTCCTACGAGCAGTACTTC.

The genes are TRBV12-3 or TRBV12-4 and TRBJ1-2; 9 bases are a match to TRBD1. There are 15 residues in the CDR3. The trim removed 3 bases at V and 7 bases at J, leaving 9 bases unmatched. The CDR3 nucleotides are TGTGCCAGCAGTTTTAGGCAACAGGGGGCCCGTGGCTACACCTTC. Protein product: CASSFRQQGARGYTF.

The sample holds a few counts of this clonotype. The CDR3, as DNA: TGTGCCAGCAGGATGGGGGAGACCCAGTACTTC. Protein: CASRMGETQYF. The chain uses TRBV7-9 and TRBJ2-5; D ambiguous. The CDR3 is 11 residues long. The germline gives CDR1 SEHNR, CDR2 FQNEAQ (reference sequence). Trimming pared 6 bases from V and 5 bases from J, leaving 7 bases between.

V is TRBV7-9 and J is TRBJ2-7; the D gene is possibly TRBD1 (5 bases). Germline V gene sequence: CDR1 SEHNR, CDR2 FQNEAQ (reference sequence). The V end was cut by 5 bases, the J end by 3 bases, with 14 bases between. The length of the CDR3 is 14 residues. CDR3 sequence (DNA): TGTGCCAGCAGCCCTCGACAGCGTCTCTACGAGCAGTACTTC. Amino acids: CASSPRQRLYEQYF. Full variable domain (missing parts from reference TRBV7-9 and TRBJ2-7): DTGVSQNPRHKITKRGQNVTFRCDPISEHNRLYWYRQTLGQGPEFLTYFQNEAQLEKSRLLSDRFSAERPKGSFSTLEIQRTEQGDSAMYLCASSPRQRLYEQYFGPGTRLTVT.

The genes are TRBV4-2 and TRBJ2-3, with D possibly TRBD1 on 6 matching bases. Germline lookup yields CDR1 LGHNA and CDR2 YNFKEQ. The V gene lost 0 bases and the J gene lost 2 bases, with 12 bases spanning the gap. The CDR3 is 16 residues long. The CDR3 region has the DNA TGTGCCAGCAGCCAAGATCAAGGGGGAAACACAGATACGCAGTATTTT. Translated, it gives CASSQDQGGNTDTQYF.

This chain connects TRBV6-2 or TRBV6-3 to TRBJ2-3; 13 positions agree with TRBD2. Losses at the gene ends were 6 bases for V and 0 bases for J; bases not matched to a gene: 3. Germline assignment: CDR1 MNHEY and CDR2 SVGEGT. The CDR3 spans 16 residues. The CDR3 nucleotides are TGTGCCAGCAGCGGACTAGCGGGAGACAGCACAGATACGCAGTATTTT. It is translated as CASSGLAGDSTDTQYF.

This clonotype has more than one count but fewer than ten. The CDR3 sequence is CATSEPTGDRRDTQYF. DNA of the CDR3: TGTGCCACCAGTGAGCCGACAGGGGATCGAAGAGATACGCAGTATTTT. The chain carries TRBV24-1 and TRBJ2-3; 8 bases are shared with TRBD1. Per germline, CDR1 KGHDR and CDR2 SFDVKD. This CDR3 is built from 16 residues. V was pared by 4 bases and J by 5 bases, with 10 bases of the junction left unmatched.

This clonotype occurred once. V is TRBV12-3 or TRBV12-4 and J is TRBJ2-3, with a weak D call TRBD2 (5 bases). The germline V and J ends were trimmed by 5 bases and 3 bases, with 18 bases remaining between them. The CDR3 sequence is 16 residues long. Written as DNA, the CDR3 is TGTGCCAGCAGTCCGCCCTCACGGGGTAGGACAGATACGCAGTATTTT. Amino acids: CASSPPSRGRTDTQYF.

The rearrangement uses TRBV5-6 and TRBJ2-7; TRBD1 is a possible D gene (5 bases). Near its end, the DNA agrees better with TRBJ2-4, so the J call may be wrong. The CDR3 covers 15 residues. CDR1 SGHDT and CDR2 YYEEEE come from the germline V gene. CDR3 sequence reads: CASSLARGGAAIQYF. The DNA for the CDR3 is TGTGCCAGCAGCTTGGCAAGAGGTGGGGCCGCCATTCAGTACTTC.

The CDR3 is CASSLRPGESSYNEQFF. The CDR3 coding sequence is TGTGCCAGCAGCTTACGCCCTGGGGAGAGCTCCTACAATGAGCAGTTCTTC. The J gene is TRBJ2-1, the V gene TRBV7-2; tentatively, D is TRBD2 (5 bases). The germline CDR1 and CDR2 sequences are SGHTA and FQGNSA. The V end was cut by 2 bases, the J end by 0 bases, with 14 bases between. The CDR3 runs 17 residues.

This rearrangement joins TRBV7-6 to TRBJ2-5; maybe TRBD2 (7 bases). The CDR3 covers 16 residues. Trimming removed 1 base from V and 5 bases from J, with 17 bases in between. Germline CDR1 reads SGHVS; CDR2 reads FNYEAQ. CDR3 in DNA: TGTGCCAGCAGCTTAGTCTCGCGGGGGCCTCCGGAGACCCAGTACTTC. Amino acids: CASSLVSRGPPETQYF.

This clonotype was counted once. The chain combines TRBV7-2 with TRBJ2-7, with 9 bases lining up with TRBD1. The J call may be in error: the DNA end matches TRBJ2-5 better. This CDR3 is built from 14 residues. From germline, CDR1 is SGHTA and CDR2 FQGNSA. The CDR3 region is CASSPWTGAETQYF. CDR3 nucleotide sequence: TGTGCCAGCAGCCCCTGGACAGGGGCGGAGACCCAGTACTTC.

The chain recombines TRBV7-9 with TRBJ2-3; D might be TRBD1 or TRBD2, each matching 5 bases. Between the trimmed V and J ends, which lost 0 bases and 0 bases, there was a span of 7 bases. The germline CDR1 and CDR2 sequences are SEHNR and FQNEAQ (reference sequence). The CDR3 covers 15 residues. The CDR3 DNA reads as TGTGCCAGCAGCTTAGCCCGGGACAGCACAGATACGCAGTATTTT. Protein: CASSLARDSTDTQYF.

This clonotype has just a few counts. This chain links TRBV12-3 or TRBV12-4 with TRBJ2-1; TRBD2 matches at 7 bases. The CDR3 length is 16 residues. The J segment lost 8 bases and the V segment lost 5 bases, leaving 15 bases of the junction unmatched. The CDR3 reads CASSPLGRERIDEQFF. The CDR3 DNA sequence: TGTGCCAGCAGTCCCCTCGGGCGGGAGAGGATTGATGAGCAGTTCTTC.

V gene TRBV7-8 combines with J gene TRBJ2-5; 9 bases match TRBD1. Germline V lookup: CDR1 SGHVS, CDR2 FQNEAQ. Unmatched junction bases numbered 9, after V lost 5 bases and J lost 5 bases. The CDR3 runs to 15 residues. The CDR3, as DNA: TGTGCCAGCAGCAACTACAGGGGGCGCCGGGAGACCCAGTACTTC. This sequence encodes CASSNYRGRRETQYF.

This clonotype was found a few times. The gene calls are TRBV12-3 or TRBV12-4 and TRBJ1-2; D remains unclear. With 1 base removed from V and 4 bases from J, the gap between germline ends came to 10 bases. The CDR3 totals 14 residues. This CDR3 reads CASSLGVAGYGYTF. The CDR3 DNA follows: TGTGCCAGCAGTTTAGGCGTCGCAGGCTATGGCTACACCTTC.

This chain connects TRBV30 to TRBJ1-2; TRBD1 agrees at 10 bases. This CDR3 region has 13 residues. Germline loops: CDR1 GTSNPN, CDR2 SVGIG (reference sequence). V lost 0 bases to trimming and J lost 8 bases; unmatched junction nucleotides: 3. This chain's CDR3 is CAWSVMGQGGYTF. Here the CDR3 DNA reads TGTGCCTGGAGTGTAATGGGACAGGGGGGCTACACCTTC.